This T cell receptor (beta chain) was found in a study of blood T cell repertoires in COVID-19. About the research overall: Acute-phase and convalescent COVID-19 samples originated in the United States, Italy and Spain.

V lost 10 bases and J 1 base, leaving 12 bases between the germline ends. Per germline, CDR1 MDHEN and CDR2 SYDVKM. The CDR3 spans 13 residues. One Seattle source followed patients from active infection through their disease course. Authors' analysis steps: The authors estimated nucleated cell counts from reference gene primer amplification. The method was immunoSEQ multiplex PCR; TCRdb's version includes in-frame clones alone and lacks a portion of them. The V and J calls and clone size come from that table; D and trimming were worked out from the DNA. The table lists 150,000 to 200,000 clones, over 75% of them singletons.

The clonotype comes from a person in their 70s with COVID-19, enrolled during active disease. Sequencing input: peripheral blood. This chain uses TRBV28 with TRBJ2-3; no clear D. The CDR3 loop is CATTLRGTDTQYF. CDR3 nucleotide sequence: TGTGCCACCACCCTCCGGGGCACAGATACGCAGTATTTT.